The rows below give T cell receptor beta chains drawn from one sample of a study of cytomegalovirus exposure and HLA in healthy donors. Sequenced by immunoSEQ multiplex PCR; TCRdb stores in-frame clones only, minus some. The profile covers roughly 130,000 clones, with 80% appearing a single time and 1% taken by the ten largest. The sequencing input was PBMCs. Source of these receptors: a man aged 40-49 years in good health and CMV-seronegative. Both conserved end residues are part of each CDR3.

v_call	j_call	cdr3_aa
TRBV11-3	TRBJ2-1	CASSVSGFSYNEQFF
TRBV6-6	TRBJ2-1	CASSRPGGGRHEQFF
TRBV28	TRBJ2-6	CASSSGRTSGANVLTF
TRBV18	TRBJ2-5	CASSPGHGETQYF
TRBV5-1	TRBJ2-1	CASRAGGDSYNEQFF
TRBV2	TRBJ2-5	CASSGGLAGGTKEETQYF
TRBV28	TRBJ2-1	CASSEALAGGIVWFF
TRBV18	TRBJ1-1	CASSPGQFEAFF
TRBV30	TRBJ1-1	CAWKRQGYTNTEAFF
TRBV2	TRBJ1-4	CASSPQDEKLFF
TRBV7-8	TRBJ2-2	CASSFKGGVHGELFF
TRBV30	TRBJ1-3	CAWTGPPSGNTIYF
TRBV29-1	TRBJ2-5	CSVEEGGETQYF
TRBV29-1	TRBJ2-7	CSVEKGAGGSYEQYF
TRBV5-6	TRBJ2-5	CASRLAGGIETQYF
TRBV28	TRBJ2-1	CASSLGGQNNEQFF
TRBV5-1	TRBJ1-1	CASSRTGENTEAFF
TRBV2	TRBJ1-5	CASSELMAVNQPQHF
TRBV5-1	TRBJ1-4	CASSLTGGGEKLFF
TRBV28	TRBJ2-7	CASRTSGIYEQYF
TRBV11-2	TRBJ2-7	CASSLGRGRLYEQYF
TRBV5-4	TRBJ2-2	CASSLFPGPGELFF
TRBV5-8	TRBJ1-2	CASSLSAGKGYGYTF
TRBV6-1	TRBJ2-7	CASTRGTSGTYEQYF
TRBV28	TRBJ2-7	CASGLEGGTSYEQYF
TRBV18	TRBJ1-1	CASSPRSQGAGTEAFF
TRBV7-9	TRBJ2-1	CASQDSLYNEQFF
TRBV5-1	TRBJ1-1	CASSSGELNTEAFF
TRBV2	TRBJ1-2	CASGTVIGGYTF
TRBV27	TRBJ2-7	CASSSPGGASGSFKQYF
TRBV5-1	TRBJ2-3	CASSLAGGGTTDTQYF
TRBV28	TRBJ1-1	CASSFWGTGRLTEAFF
TRBV6-6	TRBJ2-1	CAGARSGYNEQFF